This T cell receptor beta chain is from a study of shared clonotypes between healthy human individuals. Here immunoSEQ multiplex PCR was the method, and the copy in TCRdb shows in-frame clones only, minus some. The sample holds about 1.5 million clones, under 99% seen once. This CDR3 is built from 16 residues. Trimming shortened V by 1 base and J by 1 base, and 10 bases separated the two germline ends. Germline V gene sequence: CDR1 SGHAT, CDR2 FQNNGV. The J gene is TRBJ2-2, the V gene TRBV11-2, with a tentative D call TRBD1 (5 bases). Sequenced sample: naive CD4+ T cells sorted from blood. Described subset: CD45RA+ positively selected. The clonotype originates from a man under 40 in good health. The CDR3 spells CASSLGAGWNTGELFF. Here the CDR3 DNA reads TGTGCCAGCAGCTTAGGCGCAGGGTGGAACACCGGGGAGCTGTTTTTT.